A single TCR beta chain is shown here with its context. TCRdb's table, derived via immunoSEQ multiplex PCR, lists solely in-frame clones and lacks some. The sample has 130,000 or so clones, about 79% seen once. The sample is drawn from a study of blood T cell repertoires in COVID-19. Study-level background: In each case, the material was cDNA or gDNA derived from T cells, B-cell-depleted T cells, or PBMCs.

This CDR3 region has 16 residues. CDR1 is LNHDA and CDR2 is SQIVND in the germline V gene (reference sequence). J lost 4 bases, V lost 6 bases, and 12 bases had no gene match. J is TRBJ1-2 and V is TRBV19, with 9 bases aligning to TRBD1. The source material was peripheral blood. This receptor was taken from a woman of 80 years or more with acute or convalescent COVID-19. The CDR3 sequence is CASSPPPGQGSYGYTF. DNA of the CDR3: TGTGCCAGTAGCCCGCCGCCGGGACAGGGAAGCTATGGCTACACCTTC. Combining the CDR3 with reference TRBV19 and TRBJ1-2 gives the whole variable domain DGGITQSPKYLFRKEGQNVTLSCEQNLNHDAMYWYRQDPGQGLRLIYYSQIVNDFQKGDIAEGYSVSREKKESFPLTVTSAQKNPTAFYLCASSPPPGQGSYGYTFGSGTRLTVV.